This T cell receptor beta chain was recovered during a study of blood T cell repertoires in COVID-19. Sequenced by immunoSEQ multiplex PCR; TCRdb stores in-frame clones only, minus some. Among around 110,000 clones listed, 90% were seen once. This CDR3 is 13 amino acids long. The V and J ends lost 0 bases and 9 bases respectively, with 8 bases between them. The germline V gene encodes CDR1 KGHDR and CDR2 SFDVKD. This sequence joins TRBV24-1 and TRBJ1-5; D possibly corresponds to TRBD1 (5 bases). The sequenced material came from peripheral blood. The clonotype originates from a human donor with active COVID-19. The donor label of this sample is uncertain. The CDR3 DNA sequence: TGTGCCACCAGTGATTTGCAGGGTCTGCCCCAGCATTTT. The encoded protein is CATSDLQGLPQHF.